This T cell receptor (beta chain) was profiled in a study of response to subunit inactivated influenza vaccine. MiXCR, applied by TCRdb to the RT-PCR reads, yields one record per CDR3 protein. The sample gives about 500,000 distinct CDR3 sequences, 15% to 20% of which show up once; less than 4% is in the top ten. V shed 1 base and J shed 9 bases, with 13 bases lying between them. The CDR3 sequence is 13 residues long. The germline gives CDR1 LGHDT, CDR2 YNNKEL (reference sequence). Sequencing used CD4+ T cells sorted from PBMCs, obtained roughly 24 months after vaccination. This sequence originates from a man between 50 and 70 years old who received an inactivated influenza vaccine. V and J are TRBV3-1 and TRBJ2-7, with D possibly matching TRBD1 (5 bases). CDR3 sequence reads: CASSQGQGLGQYF. DNA of the CDR3: TGTGCCAGCAGCCAAGGTCAGGGTCTGGGGCAGTACTTC.